This TCR beta chain was observed in a study of CD8 T cells in Susac syndrome. Study outcomes and limitations: As acknowledged by the study, its TCR sequencing and HLA analysis included a relatively small number of individuals.

RNA totalling about 0.5 to 1 ug underwent reverse transcription with random hexamers. immunoSEQ multiplex PCR amplified TCR beta CDR3 across 54 Vbeta, 13 Jbeta. TCRdb re-called the immunoSEQ multiplex PCR reads with MiXCR, one entry per CDR3 protein. Of around 130,000 distinct CDR3 sequences in the sample, approximately 94% are singletons; the top ten hold approximately 0.089%. Sequencing of TCR beta was undertaken in CD8+ and CD4+ T cells derived from blood. The V segment lost 5 bases and the J segment 3 bases; nucleotides outside the gene matches: 15. This CDR3 spans 17 amino acids. Germline CDR1 reads MNHEY; CDR2 reads SMNVEV (reference sequence). As concerns this clonotype: What it binds is not known.

This chain links TRBV27 with TRBJ2-7, with 8 bases that match TRBD1. This sequence originates from a human donor in good health. Material for sequencing was CD4+ T cells from PBMCs. CDR3 bases: TGTGCCAGCAGTCCGGGGCAGCCGGCGACAGGGGTCTACGAGCAGTACTTC. This gives the protein CASSPGQPATGVYEQYF.